The next 28 T cell receptor beta chains were all read from a single sample in a study of blood T cell repertoires in COVID-19. The table came from immunoSEQ multiplex PCR; TCRdb's copy has only in-frame clones and leaves some out. The table includes around 150,000 clones, about 90% detected once. The material sequenced was peripheral blood. These receptors all come from a man aged 25 to 40 with COVID-19, enrolled during active disease.

This rearrangement joins TRBV5-6 to TRBJ1-2; D unclear. Germline V lookup: CDR1 SGHDT, CDR2 YYEEEE. V was shortened by 2 bases and J by 4 bases, with 9 bases between the two germline ends. The CDR3 totals 13 residues. This CDR3 reads CASSFDRGYGYTF. The CDR3 DNA sequence: TGTGCCAGCAGCTTCGACCGGGGCTATGGCTACACCTTC.

This clone was picked up one time. The rearrangement joins TRBV28 to TRBJ2-2; TRBD1 is a possible D gene (5 bases). The CDR3 sequence is 14 residues long. Germline V lookup: CDR1 MDHEN, CDR2 SYDVKM. V was cut by 4 bases and J by 1 base, with 7 bases left in between. CDR3 residues: CASSSGQNTGELFF. DNA of the CDR3: TGTGCCAGCAGTTCCGGACAGAACACCGGGGAGCTGTTTTTT.

V is TRBV6-5 and J is TRBJ1-2; D is unresolved. V lost 0 bases and J lost 0, with 11 bases in between. Germline V gives CDR1 MNHEY, CDR2 SVGAGI. This CDR3 is 16 amino acids long. CDR3 sequence reads: CASSYSWRAANYGYTF. The CDR3 DNA sequence: TGTGCCAGCAGTTACTCTTGGAGGGCGGCTAACTATGGCTACACCTTC.

CDR3 DNA sequence: TGTGCCAGCAGCCGGCGACTAGACGCTGTAAATGAGCAGTTCTTC. It is translated as CASSRRLDAVNEQFF. The chain combines TRBV13 with TRBJ2-1, with D maybe TRBD2 (6 bases). CDR1 and CDR2 from the germline V gene are PRHDT and FYEKMQ (reference sequence). This CDR3 is built from 15 residues. The germline V and J ends were trimmed by 5 bases and 7 bases, with 18 bases remaining between them.

Here the CDR3 reads CASSLLAGEVNEQFF. CDR3 nucleotide sequence: TGTGCCAGCAGTCTTCTAGCGGGAGAGGTCAATGAGCAGTTCTTC. V usage is TRBV28 and J usage is TRBJ2-1; 10 bases agree with TRBD2. The CDR3 extends over 15 amino acids. CDR1 is MDHEN, CDR2 SYDVKM, per germline. Losses at the gene ends were 5 bases for V and 6 bases for J; bases not matched to a gene: 7. The complete variable domain, with remaining parts taken from reference TRBV28 and TRBJ2-1, reads DVKVTQSSRYLVKRTGEKVFLECVQDMDHENMFWYRQDPGLGLRLIYFSYDVKMKEKGDIPEGYSVSREKKERFSLILESASTNQTSMYLCASSLLAGEVNEQFFGPGTRLTVL.

The V gene is TRBV11-3, the J gene TRBJ2-5; 8 nucleotides align to TRBD1. This CDR3 is 13 amino acids long. V lost 3 bases and J lost 5; bases outside the gene matches: 2. Germline values: CDR1 SGHNT, CDR2 YENEEA. CDR3 in DNA: TGTGCCAGCAGCTTGGGACAGGCCGAGACCCAGTACTTC. This gives the protein CASSLGQAETQYF.

The J gene is TRBJ2-5, the V gene TRBV9; D is ambiguous. The CDR3 extends over 13 amino acids. Germline V gene sequence: CDR1 SGDLS, CDR2 YYNGEE. V lost 1 base and J 3 bases, leaving 7 bases between the germline ends. The CDR3 sequence: CASSVIPKETQYF. The CDR3 DNA sequence: TGTGCCAGCAGCGTAATCCCCAAAGAGACCCAGTACTTC.

This chain uses TRBV4-2 with TRBJ2-1; 9 bases are a match to TRBD2. Germline values: CDR1 LGHNA, CDR2 YNFKEQ. The CDR3 covers 17 residues. The trim removed 1 base at V and 2 bases at J, leaving 6 bases unmatched. CDR3 in DNA: TGTGCCAGCAGCCAAGTCCCCGTAGCGGGGGCCTACAATGAGCAGTTCTTC. Translating gives CASSQVPVAGAYNEQFF.

V gene TRBV5-8 combines with J gene TRBJ2-3, with 9 bases identical to TRBD2. CDR1 and CDR2 from the germline V gene are SGHTS and YDEGEE. Germline trimming cut 0 bases from V and 5 bases from J; bases unmatched to any gene: 13. The CDR3 contains 18 residues. CDR3 amino acids: CASSLEAGGPLIGDTQYF. In DNA form, the CDR3 reads TGTGCCAGCAGCTTGGAGGCGGGAGGGCCTCTTATTGGAGATACGCAGTATTTT.

The chain couples TRBV3-1 (or the pseudogene TRBV3-2) to TRBJ2-7; no firm D call. This CDR3 region has 14 residues. Between the trimmed V and J ends, which lost 2 bases and 4 bases, there was a span of 12 bases. Germline CDR1 LGHDT, CDR2 YNNKEL (reference sequence). The CDR3 protein is CASSQWAVTYEQYF. The CDR3 DNA reads as TGTGCCAGCAGCCAATGGGCAGTTACTTACGAGCAGTACTTC.

The chain uses TRBV11-2 and TRBJ1-1; TRBD1 agrees at 8 bases. Looked up from germline, CDR1 is SGHAT and CDR2 is FQNNGV. The V segment lost 1 base and the J segment 0 bases; nucleotides outside the gene matches: 7. The CDR3 spans 17 residues. The CDR3: CASSLVPGQGMNTEAFF. The CDR3 nucleotides are TGTGCCAGCAGCTTAGTCCCCGGACAGGGTATGAACACTGAAGCTTTCTTT.

This clone turned up a few times. V usage is TRBV2 and J usage is TRBJ1-3, with D perhaps matching TRBD1 (6 bases). With 4 bases removed from V and 2 bases from J, the gap between germline ends came to 15 bases. CDR1 SNHLY and CDR2 FYNNEI come from the germline V gene. This CDR3 is 16 amino acids long. CDR3 region: CASSASGDNTGNTIYF. The CDR3, as DNA: TGTGCCAGCAGTGCTTCCGGGGACAATACTGGAAACACCATATATTTT.

This clone was picked up a small number of times. The chain employs TRBV5-6 and TRBJ1-5, with TRBD1 matching 7 bases. Germline-derived CDR1 and CDR2 are SGHDT and YYEEEE. V lost 3 bases and J lost 7; bases outside the gene matches: 10. This CDR3 contains 15 residues. CDR3 amino acids: CASSSWTGVAQPQHF. CDR3 sequence (DNA): TGTGCCAGCAGCTCTTGGACAGGCGTTGCCCAGCCCCAGCATTTT.

This clone was found once. V is TRBV4-3 and J is TRBJ2-2; 10 bases are a match to TRBD2. This CDR3 has 18 residues. Trimming took 0 bases from V and 2 from J; bases not matched to a gene: 6. Germline V gene sequence: CDR1 LGHNA, CDR2 YSLEER. The CDR3, as DNA: TGCGCCAGCAGCCAAGACGGCCTAGCGGGGGCTAACACCGGGGAGCTGTTTTTT. It translates to CASSQDGLAGANTGELFF.

The chain links TRBV7-8 to TRBJ2-7; D might be TRBD1 (5 bases). Trimming left V 4 bases short and J 7 bases short, with 11 bases between. The CDR3 extends over 12 amino acids. The germline V gene encodes CDR1 SGHVS and CDR2 FQNEAQ. This CDR3 reads CASSSGRTEQYF. The CDR3 bases are TGTGCCAGCAGCTCAGGGCGGACAGAGCAGTACTTC.

This clone was detected once. The rearrangement joins TRBV11-2 to TRBJ2-7; 7 nucleotides align to TRBD2. This CDR3 comprises 13 residues. Per the germline V gene, CDR1 is SGHAT and CDR2 is FQNNGV. V lost 5 bases, J lost 8 bases, and 9 bases stayed unmatched. The CDR3 nucleotides read TGTGCCAGCAGCGGGAGGGATCTCTGGAAGCAGTACTTC. Amino acid sequence: CASSGRDLWKQYF.

The chain links TRBV7-2 to TRBJ1-3; D is ambiguous. From germline, CDR1 is SGHTA and CDR2 FQGNSA. The CDR3 is 17 residues long. V lost 4 bases and J 0 bases, leaving 16 bases between the germline ends. This CDR3 reads CASSSSRKSVSGNTIYF. CDR3 coding DNA: TGTGCCAGCAGCTCAAGCCGTAAGAGCGTCTCTGGAAACACCATATATTTT.

This sequence joins TRBV6-5 and TRBJ1-1; 9 nucleotides match TRBD1. Germline loops: CDR1 MNHEY, CDR2 SVGAGI. This CDR3 has 16 amino acids. V dropped 4 bases and J dropped 5; count of bases not matched to a gene: 11. CDR3 in amino acids: CASSSQTGGAGTEAFF. For the CDR3, the DNA is TGTGCCAGCAGTTCACAAACAGGGGGCGCCGGGACTGAAGCTTTCTTT.

The chain couples TRBV5-6 to TRBJ2-4; D unclear. Deletions cut 1 base from V and 0 bases from J, with 17 bases between. CDR3 length equals 18 residues. Germline lookup yields CDR1 SGHDT and CDR2 YYEEEE. CDR3 residues: CASSLYTPRRIAKNIQYF. In DNA, the CDR3 is TGTGCCAGCAGCTTGTACACTCCCAGGCGAATAGCCAAAAACATTCAGTACTTC. Combining the CDR3 with reference TRBV5-6 and TRBJ2-4 gives the whole variable domain DAGVTQSPTHLIKTRGQQVTLRCSPKSGHDTVSWYQQALGQGPQFIFQYYEEEERQRGNFPDRFSGHQFPNYSSELNVNALLLGDSALYLCASSLYTPRRIAKNIQYFGAGTRLSVL.

The chain carries TRBV15 and TRBJ1-4; D may be TRBD1 (6 bases). This CDR3 is built from 16 residues. CDR1 and CDR2 from the germline V gene are LNHNV and YYDKDF (reference sequence). The ends were cut back, 1 base at V and 4 bases at J, with 13 bases in the middle. The CDR3 is CATSRGQESGNEKLFF. DNA for the CDR3: TGTGCCACCAGCAGAGGACAGGAGTCCGGTAATGAAAAACTGTTTTTT.

This rearrangement joins TRBV4-3 to TRBJ2-5, with 10 bases aligning to TRBD2. Germline V gene sequence: CDR1 LGHNA, CDR2 YSLEER. With 1 base clipped from V and 5 bases from J, the junction kept 10 bases outside the gene matches. This CDR3 is built from 17 residues. Here the CDR3 reads CASSQVYLAGVRETQYF. The CDR3, as DNA: TGCGCCAGCAGCCAAGTTTATCTAGCGGGGGTTCGTGAGACCCAGTACTTC.

The chain has TRBV27 and TRBJ1-2, with 9 nucleotides matching TRBD1. This CDR3 is 15 amino acids long. Germline values: CDR1 MNHEY, CDR2 SMNVEV (reference sequence). V lost 2 bases and J lost 6; bases outside the gene matches: 7. CDR3 DNA sequence: TGTGCCAGCAGTTTAAGGGGACAGGGAGGCCATGGCTACACCTTC. Protein sequence: CASSLRGQGGHGYTF.

The gene calls are TRBV6-5 and TRBJ2-3, with 9 nucleotides matching TRBD1. CDR3 length: 15 amino acids. After removal of 5 bases from V and 1 base from J, the junction contained 4 bases not matched to a gene. Germline V gives CDR1 MNHEY, CDR2 SVGAGI. CDR3 in DNA: TGTGCCAGCAGTATACAGGGGGCTGGCACAGATACGCAGTATTTT. This gives the protein CASSIQGAGTDTQYF.

This clone occurred once. The J gene is TRBJ2-2, the V gene TRBV28; 8 bases align to TRBD2. The length of the CDR3 is 14 residues. CDR1 is MDHEN and CDR2 is SYDVKM in the germline V gene. The J segment lost 4 bases and the V segment lost 6 bases, leaving 4 bases of the junction unmatched. This CDR3 reads CASRGLESTGELFF. CDR3 nucleotides: TGTGCCAGCAGGGGACTAGAAAGCACCGGGGAGCTGTTTTTT.

This clone occurred a few times. The CDR3 loop is CASSQVMDRGDFGYTF. CDR3 in DNA: TGCGCCAGCAGCCAGGTTATGGACAGGGGGGATTTTGGCTACACCTTC. V and J are TRBV4-3 and TRBJ1-2, with 10 bases matching TRBD1. The V and J ends lost 3 bases and 7 bases, in that order; junction bases with no gene match: 11. The length of the CDR3 is 16 residues. Germline V gives CDR1 LGHNA, CDR2 YSLEER.

The chain is built from TRBV12-3 or TRBV12-4 and TRBJ2-7; a weak D match, TRBD1 (5 bases). CDR3 length: 13 amino acids. V was pared by 2 bases and J by 7 bases, with 12 bases between. CDR3 bases: TGTGCCAGCAGTTTAAGGGCAGGGATGGAGCAGTACTTC. This sequence encodes CASSLRAGMEQYF.

V and J are TRBV20-1 and TRBJ2-7; possible D gene TRBD1, 6 bases. The CDR3 is made up of 15 amino acids. CDR1 DFQATT and CDR2 SNEGSKA come from the germline V gene (reference sequence). Trimming took 3 bases from V and 2 from J, leaving 17 bases between them. The CDR3 reads CSASPGSGATYEQYF. CDR3 DNA sequence: TGCAGTGCTAGTCCAGGATCAGGGGCAACCTACGAGCAGTACTTC.

The V and J genes are TRBV3-1 (or the pseudogene TRBV3-2) and TRBJ2-1; 9 bases align to TRBD1. CDR3 length equals 17 residues. Germline V gene sequence: CDR1 LGHDT, CDR2 YNNKEL (reference sequence). Trimming cost V 1 base and J 5 bases; bases outside gene matches: 9. The CDR3 bases are TGTGCCAGCAGCCAAGCAGTCCGGACAGGGGAGCACAATGAGCAGTTCTTC. It specifies CASSQAVRTGEHNEQFF.